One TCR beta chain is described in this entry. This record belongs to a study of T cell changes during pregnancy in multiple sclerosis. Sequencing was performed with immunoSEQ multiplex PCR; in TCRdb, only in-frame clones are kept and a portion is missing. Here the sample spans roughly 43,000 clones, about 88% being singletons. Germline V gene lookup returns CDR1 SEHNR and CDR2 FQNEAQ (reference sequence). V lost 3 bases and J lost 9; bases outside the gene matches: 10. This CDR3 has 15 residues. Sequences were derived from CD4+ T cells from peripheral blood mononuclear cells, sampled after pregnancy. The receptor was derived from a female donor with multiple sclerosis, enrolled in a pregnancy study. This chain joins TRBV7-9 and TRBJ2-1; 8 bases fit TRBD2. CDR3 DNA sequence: TGTGCCAGCAGCTTCCATCCGGGAGGGCCTGGTGAGCAGTTCTTC. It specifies CASSFHPGGPGEQFF.